The source of this TCR beta chain is a study of control samples from healthy donors and cancer patients. As concerns this clone: This specimen includes other DNA sequences encoding the same CDR3.

The assay was immunoSEQ multiplex PCR, and TCRdb's table has in-frame clones only and misses some. The sample includes about 120,000 clones, 70% to 90% of them seen just once. Germline values: CDR1 SGHRS, CDR2 YFSETQ. The CDR3 covers 13 residues. V shed 0 bases and J shed 4 bases, with 5 bases lying between them. Sequencing input: blood. The source is a man between 40 and 49 years old in good health. The gene calls are TRBV5-1 and TRBJ1-5; D gene uncertain. The CDR3 region has the DNA TGCGCCAGCAGCTTGGGAGTGAATCAGCCCCAGCATTTT. This codes for CASSLGVNQPQHF.